The entry below describes one T cell receptor (beta chain). The entry originates in a study of blood T cell repertoires in COVID-19. At the level of the study: PBMCs, B-cell-depleted T cells, or T cells were the source of the cDNA or gDNA that made up the material.

The CDR3 has 13 residues. Germline V gene data show CDR1 as SNHLY and CDR2 as FYNNEI. The ends were cut back, 4 bases at V and 2 bases at J, with 8 bases in the middle. Authors' analysis steps: Quantification of nucleated cells was approximated via reference gene primer amplification. Sequencing used immunoSEQ multiplex PCR; TCRdb keeps in-frame clones, though not all of them. The V and J calls and clone size are taken from that table; D and trimming were inferred from the DNA. The table records roughly 86,000 clones, 70% to 90% of them present only once. The sequence derives from a man aged 35-49 years with acute or convalescent COVID-19. The chain recombines TRBV2 with TRBJ1-1, with a tentative D call TRBD1 (6 bases). The sequenced sample was peripheral blood. The CDR3 DNA follows: TGTGCCAGCAGTGGGGACACCAACACTGAAGCTTTCTTT. This gives the protein CASSGDTNTEAFF. The whole variable domain, filled in from reference TRBV2 and TRBJ1-1, reads EPEVTQTPSHQVTQMGQEVILRCVPISNHLYFYWYRQILGQKVEFLVSFYNNEISEKSEIFDDQFSVERPDGSNFTLKIRSTKLEDSAMYFCASSGDTNTEAFFGQGTRLTVV.